This TCR beta chain was recorded in a study of blood T cell repertoires in COVID-19. Study background: Acute-phase and convalescent COVID-19 samples originated in the United States, Italy and Spain.

Those enrolled, adults aged roughly 18 to 89 years, came from 24 US areas. Participants had their cohort set by participant-reported clinical history. The data were produced by immunoSEQ multiplex PCR, yet TCRdb's version contains in-frame clones alone and is incomplete. The sample comprises 200,000 to 250,000 clones, about 91% of which are singletons, and around a tenth rests with the top ten. The germline gives CDR1 SGHTA, CDR2 FQGNSA. The length of the CDR3 is 16 residues. V was pared by 2 bases and J by 0 bases, with 11 bases between. The sequencing sample was made of PBMCs or T cells enriched from blood (not recorded which). J is TRBJ1-5 and V is TRBV7-2; no reliable D call. This TCR was sampled from a young man with acute COVID-19. The DNA for the CDR3 is TGTGCCAGCAGCTTACAGGCTCCCTATAGCAATCAGCCCCAGCATTTT. It translates to CASSLQAPYSNQPQHF.